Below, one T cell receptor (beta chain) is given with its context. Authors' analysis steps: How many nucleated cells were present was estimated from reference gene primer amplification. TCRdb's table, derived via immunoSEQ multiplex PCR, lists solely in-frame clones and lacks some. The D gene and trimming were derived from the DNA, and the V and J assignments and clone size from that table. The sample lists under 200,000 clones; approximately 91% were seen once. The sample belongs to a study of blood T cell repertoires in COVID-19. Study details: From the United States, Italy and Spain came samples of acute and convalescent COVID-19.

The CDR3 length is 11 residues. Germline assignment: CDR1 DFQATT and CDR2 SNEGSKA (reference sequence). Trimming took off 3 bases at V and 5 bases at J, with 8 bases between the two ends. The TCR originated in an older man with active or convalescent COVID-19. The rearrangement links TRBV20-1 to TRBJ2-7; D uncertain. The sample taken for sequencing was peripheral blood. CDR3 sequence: CSARELDEQYF. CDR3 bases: TGCAGTGCTAGGGAGTTGGACGAGCAGTACTTC.